The following is a TCR beta chain sequence with its context. Its antigen is still unknown. The sample originates from a study of regulatory T cells in long-lasting Graves disease. Whole-study context: It was over 5 years of antithyroid drugs, with positive TSH receptor antibodies, that meant persistent Graves' disease. Broader study findings: Examination was confined to peripheral blood, excluding thyroid tissue.

The TCR beta library used iRepertoire HTBI primers with Arm-PCR amplification of CDR3. TCRdb ran MiXCR on the multiplex PCR reads and lists one entry per CDR3 protein. The sample yields around 300,000 distinct CDR3 sequences, under 25% seen once. Germline lookup yields CDR1 SEHNR and CDR2 FQNEAQ (reference sequence). Trimming shortened V by 4 bases and J by 4 bases, and 10 bases separated the two germline ends. The CDR3 length is 13 residues. Specified time point: persistent/refractory GD, antithyroid drugs over 5 years with positive TRAb. From RNA extracted from PBMCs, the TCR library was made. The chain links TRBV7-9 to TRBJ1-2, with a possible D match to TRBD1 (6 bases). The material sequenced was peripheral blood mononuclear cells (PBMCs), taken when the disease was refractory, from a patient treated with antithyroid drugs. This clonotype was sampled from a female donor with Graves disease. The CDR3, as DNA: TGTGCCAGCAGCTCAGACAGGAGCTATGGCTACACCTTC. This codes for CASSSDRSYGYTF.